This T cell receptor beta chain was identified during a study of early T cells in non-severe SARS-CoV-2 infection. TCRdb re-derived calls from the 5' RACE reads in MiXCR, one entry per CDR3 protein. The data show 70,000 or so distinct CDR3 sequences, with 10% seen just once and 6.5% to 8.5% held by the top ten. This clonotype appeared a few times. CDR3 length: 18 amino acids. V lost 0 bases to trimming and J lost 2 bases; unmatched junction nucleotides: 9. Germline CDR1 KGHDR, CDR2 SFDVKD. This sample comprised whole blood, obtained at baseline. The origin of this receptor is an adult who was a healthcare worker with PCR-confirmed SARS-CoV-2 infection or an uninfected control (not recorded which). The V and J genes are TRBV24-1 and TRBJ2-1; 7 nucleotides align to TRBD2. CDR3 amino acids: CATSDLPQTSRTYNEQFF. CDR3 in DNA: TGTGCCACCAGTGATTTGCCCCAGACTAGCCGGACCTACAATGAGCAGTTCTTC.